The present T cell receptor beta chain was sequenced within a study of blood T cell repertoires in COVID-19. Overall study: The United States, Italy and Spain were the sources of the acute and convalescent COVID-19 samples.

In the study's own analysis: Nucleated cell counts were estimated from reference gene primer amplification. Profiled with immunoSEQ multiplex PCR; TCRdb holds only in-frame clones, not every one. D and trimming were read from the DNA, whereas the V and J calls and clone size are those reported in that table. The sample contains about 520,000 clones, 70% to 90% of which appear only once. Germline assignment: CDR1 LNHDA and CDR2 SQIVND (reference sequence). The CDR3 contains 16 residues. V dropped 6 bases and J dropped 2; count of bases not matched to a gene: 9. The sequenced sample consisted of peripheral blood. The TCR was taken from a human donor in a cohort sampled during active COVID-19. The chain combines TRBV19 with TRBJ1-5; 8 nucleotides line up with TRBD1. In nucleotides, the CDR3 is TGTGCCAGTAGGGGGACAGGAATAAGGGGCAATCAGCCCCAGCATTTT. It encodes CASRGTGIRGNQPQHF.